This T cell receptor (beta chain) was sequenced for a study of blood T cell repertoires in COVID-19. After removal of 2 bases from V and 5 bases from J, the junction contained 5 bases not matched to a gene. The CDR3 is 16 amino acids. The germline V gene has CDR1 LNHDA and CDR2 SQIVND (reference sequence). This table comes from immunoSEQ multiplex PCR, and its TCRdb copy is limited to in-frame clones, with some not included. The data show about 76,000 clones, about 82% seen once. The TCR was taken from a woman aged 60 to 75 with acute or convalescent COVID-19. The V call is TRBV19, the J call TRBJ2-2, with TRBD2 identical over 10 bases. Sequencing was carried out using peripheral blood. The CDR3 region has the DNA TGTGCCAGTAGTATACTAGCGGGGGTCAAAACCGGGGAGCTGTTTTTT. Its translation: CASSILAGVKTGELFF. The full variable domain, with the rest looked up from reference TRBV19 and TRBJ2-2, is DGGITQSPKYLFRKEGQNVTLSCEQNLNHDAMYWYRQDPGQGLRLIYYSQIVNDFQKGDIAEGYSVSREKKESFPLTVTSAQKNPTAFYLCASSILAGVKTGELFFGEGSRLTVL.